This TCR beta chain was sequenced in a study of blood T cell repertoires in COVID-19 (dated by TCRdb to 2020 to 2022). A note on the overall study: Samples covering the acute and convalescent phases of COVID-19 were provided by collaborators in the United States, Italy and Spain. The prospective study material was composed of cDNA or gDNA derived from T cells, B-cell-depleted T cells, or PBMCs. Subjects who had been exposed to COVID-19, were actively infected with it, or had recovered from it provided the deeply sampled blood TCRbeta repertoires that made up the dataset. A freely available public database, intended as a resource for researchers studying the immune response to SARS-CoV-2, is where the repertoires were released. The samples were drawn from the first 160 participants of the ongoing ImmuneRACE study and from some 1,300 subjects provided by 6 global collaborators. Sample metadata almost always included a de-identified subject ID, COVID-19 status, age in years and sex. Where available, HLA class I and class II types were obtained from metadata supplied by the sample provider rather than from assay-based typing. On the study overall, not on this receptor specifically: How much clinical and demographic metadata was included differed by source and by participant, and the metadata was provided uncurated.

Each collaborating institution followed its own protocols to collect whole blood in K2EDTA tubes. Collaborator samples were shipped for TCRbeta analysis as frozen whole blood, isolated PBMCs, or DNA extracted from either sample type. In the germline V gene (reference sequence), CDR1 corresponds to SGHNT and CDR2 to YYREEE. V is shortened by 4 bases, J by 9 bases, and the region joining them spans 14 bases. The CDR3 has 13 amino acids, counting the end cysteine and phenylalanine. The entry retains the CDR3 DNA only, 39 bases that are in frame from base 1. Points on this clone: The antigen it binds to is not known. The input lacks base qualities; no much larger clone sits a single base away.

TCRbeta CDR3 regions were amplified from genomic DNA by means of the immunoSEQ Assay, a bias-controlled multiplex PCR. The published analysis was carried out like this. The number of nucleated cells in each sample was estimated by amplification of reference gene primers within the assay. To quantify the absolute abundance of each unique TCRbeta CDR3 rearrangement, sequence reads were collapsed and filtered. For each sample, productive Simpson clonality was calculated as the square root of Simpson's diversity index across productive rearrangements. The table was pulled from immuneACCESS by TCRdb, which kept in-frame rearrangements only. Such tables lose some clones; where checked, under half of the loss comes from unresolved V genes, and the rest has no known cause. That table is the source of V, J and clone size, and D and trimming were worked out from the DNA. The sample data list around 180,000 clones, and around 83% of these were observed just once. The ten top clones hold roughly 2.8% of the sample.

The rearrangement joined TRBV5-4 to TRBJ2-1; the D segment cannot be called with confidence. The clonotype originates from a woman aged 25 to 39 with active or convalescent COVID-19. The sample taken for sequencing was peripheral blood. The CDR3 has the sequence CASSPPRNTEQFF. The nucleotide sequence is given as TGTGCCAGCAGCCCCCCTAGAAATACTGAGCAGTTCTTC.